These T cell receptor beta chains were read from a single sample in a study of T cell changes during pregnancy in multiple sclerosis. The repertoire was sequenced with immunoSEQ multiplex PCR; TCRdb's copy has only in-frame clones and lacks some. The sample records about 85,000 clones, approximately 91% being singletons. Sequencing used peripheral blood, obtained in the first trimester of pregnancy. These receptors were collected from a female donor with multiple sclerosis, enrolled in a pregnancy study. CDR3s include the opening cysteine and the closing phenylalanine or tryptophan. A D gene is named only where the DNA matches it firmly. For some rows the clone size is stated as once, few or many, or as a class when expanded; others skip it.

V gene	D gene	clone size	J gene	CDR3 DNA	CDR3 protein
TRBV4-3	NA	NA	TRBJ2-2	TGCGCCAGCAGCCAAGGGAGGGCCTCCACCGGGGAGCTGTTTTTT	CASSQGRASTGELFF
TRBV10-3	NA	NA	TRBJ1-2	TGTGCCATCAGTGAGTCTGCGGGGGATGGCTACACCTTC	CAISESAGDGYTF
TRBV7-9	NA	NA	TRBJ1-5	TGTGCCAGCAGCCAATCGGGCAATCAGCCCCAGCATTTT	CASSQSGNQPQHF
TRBV5-6	TRBD1	NA	TRBJ2-5	TGTGCCAGCAGCCTAAATACGGACAGGGCATCACAAGAGACCCAGTACTTC	CASSLNTDRASQETQYF
TRBV7-2	TRBD2	NA	TRBJ2-1	TGTGCCAGCACCGCCCAAGCGGGGGCCACACACAATGAGCAGTTCTTC	CASTAQAGATHNEQFF
TRBV6-5	NA	NA	TRBJ1-5	TGTGCCAGCAGTTACTCCGGGTCAGGGTCTCAGCCCCAGCATTTT	CASSYSGSGSQPQHF
TRBV13	NA	NA	TRBJ1-6	TGTGCCAGCAGCTTAAAACTGAGCTCCTATAATTCACCCCTCCACTTT	CASSLKLSSYNSPLHF
TRBV7-2	TRBD2	NA	TRBJ2-7	TGTGCCAGCAGCTTAGGACTAGCGGGAGGTCTTGCCTACGAGCAGTACTTC	CASSLGLAGGLAYEQYF
TRBV20-1	NA	few	TRBJ1-2	TGCACCGGTGCAGGGAGGTATGGCTACACCTTC	CTGAGRYGYTF
TRBV27	NA	NA	TRBJ2-7	TGTGCCAGCAGTTTTGATGGTGGGCTGGGTTCCTACGAGCAGTACTTC	CASSFDGGLGSYEQYF
TRBV2	NA	NA	TRBJ2-7	TGTGCCAGCAGAGAACAGGCCGCCGGCACCTACGAGCAGTACTTC	CASREQAAGTYEQYF
TRBV6-8	NA	NA	TRBJ1-3	TGTGCCAGCTTGCCGCACACCTTGTATGGAAACACCATATATTTT	CASLPHTLYGNTIYF
TRBV6-5	NA	NA	TRBJ2-2	TGTGCCAGCAGTTACCCAAGGGGGACCGGGGAGCTGTTTTTT	CASSYPRGTGELFF
TRBV19	NA	NA	TRBJ1-4	TGTGCCAGTAGTATTGGACAACCGAGGCTGTATACTAATGAAAAACTGTTTTTT	CASSIGQPRLYTNEKLFF
TRBV30	NA	NA	TRBJ2-7	TGTGCCTGGTCCCCCCAGGGGAGCGAGCAGTACTTC	CAWSPQGSEQYF
TRBV5-5	TRBD2	NA	TRBJ2-1	TGTGCCAGCAGCTTGGCCGCAGGACTAGGGAACAATGAGCAGTTCTTC	CASSLAAGLGNNEQFF
TRBV29-1	NA	NA	TRBJ1-1	TGCAGCGTTGACAGGGGCACTGAAGCTTTCTTT	CSVDRGTEAFF
TRBV7-2	TRBD2	NA	TRBJ2-1	TGTGCCAGCAGCTTATTCTCTAGCGGGGGCAATGAGCAGTTCTTC	CASSLFSSGGNEQFF
TRBV27	TRBD1	NA	TRBJ1-1	TGTGCCAGCAGTTCCGGGACAGGGGCGGACACTGAAGCTTTCTTT	CASSSGTGADTEAFF
TRBV5-1	TRBD1	NA	TRBJ1-4	TGCGCCAGCAGCGTAGGACAGGGGGGAAGGGAAAAACTGTTTTTT	CASSVGQGGREKLFF
TRBV6-6	NA	NA	TRBJ1-2	TGTGCCACAGAAACGGGGTTGGGGTATGGCTACACCTTC	CATETGLGYGYTF
TRBV7-3	NA	NA	TRBJ2-5	TGTGCCAGCAGCTTATTAGGGGGAGCCGAAGAGACCCAGTACTTC	CASSLLGGAEETQYF
TRBV28	NA	few	TRBJ1-5	TGTGCCAGCAGTTTTGGGCAGGCGCGCAATCAGCCCCAGCATTTT	CASSFGQARNQPQHF
TRBV18	NA	NA	TRBJ2-7	TGTGCCAGCTCATACAAGGGGGGGTGGTACGAGCAGTACTTC	CASSYKGGWYEQYF
TRBV7-9	TRBD2	few	TRBJ2-7	TGTGCCAGCAGCTCCGGGAGGAACGAGCAGTACTTC	CASSSGRNEQYF